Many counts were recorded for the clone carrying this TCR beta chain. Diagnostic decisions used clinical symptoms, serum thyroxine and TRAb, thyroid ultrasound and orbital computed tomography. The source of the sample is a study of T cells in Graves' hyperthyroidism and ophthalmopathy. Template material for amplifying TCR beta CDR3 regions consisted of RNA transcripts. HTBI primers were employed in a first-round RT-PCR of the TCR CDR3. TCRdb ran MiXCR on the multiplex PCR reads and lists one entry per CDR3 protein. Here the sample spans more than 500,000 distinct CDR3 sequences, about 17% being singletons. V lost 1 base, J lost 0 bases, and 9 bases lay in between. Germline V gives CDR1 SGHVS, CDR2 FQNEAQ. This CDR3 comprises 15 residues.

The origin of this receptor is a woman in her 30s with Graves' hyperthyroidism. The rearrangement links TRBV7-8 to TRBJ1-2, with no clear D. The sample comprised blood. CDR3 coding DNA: TGTGCCAGCAGCTTAGTGGGGAGAGCTAACTATGGCTACACCTTC. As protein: CASSLVGRANYGYTF. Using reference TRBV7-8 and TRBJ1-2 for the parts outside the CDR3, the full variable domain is GAGVSQSPRYKVAKRGQDVALRCDPISGHVSLFWYQQALGQGPEFLTYFQNEAQLDKSGLPSDRFFAERPEGSVSTLKIQRTQQEDSAVYLCASSLVGRANYGYTFGSGTRLTVV.